This entry describes one T cell receptor (beta chain). The antigen remains unidentified. The sample belongs to a study of blood T cells in healthy people across ages. Background on the study: With template switching, about one barcoded beta molecule was captured per two T cells. General study points: Naive and antigen-experienced cells could not be conclusively compared, given unsorted PBMCs.

Together with a sample-barcoded 5' primer, a J-beta primer mix was included in a second PCR lasting about 7 to 12 cycles. TCRdb recomputed calls from the 5' RACE reads with MiXCR, one row per CDR3 protein. The sample lists hundreds of thousands of distinct CDR3 sequences; around 52% were seen once. The CDR3 sequence is 11 residues long. Deletions cut 5 bases from V and 4 bases from J, with 7 bases between. From germline, CDR1 is DFQATT and CDR2 SNEGSKA (reference sequence). Sequencing was carried out using blood. The receptor's source is a woman of 80 years or more in good health. The gene calls are TRBV20-1 and TRBJ2-3; no clear D gene. The chain's CDR3 is CSAHEADTQYF. CDR3 nucleotide sequence: TGCAGTGCTCACGAAGCAGATACGCAGTATTTT.